This T cell receptor beta chain was found in a study of CXCR3-negative and CXCR3-positive naive CD8 T cells. Among CD8+ T cells, naive ones were CD45RO-CCR7+CD27+CD95-. Comments on this clonotype: Its antigen is not identified.

The authors made the TRB cDNA libraries by 5' RACE using UMI labels. Reprocessing the 5' RACE reads, TCRdb reports a single entry for every CDR3 protein and omits DNA. Its listing shows roughly 86,000 distinct CDR3 sequences. The CDR3 has 15 residues. Germline V gene data show CDR1 as LNHNV and CDR2 as YYDKDF (reference sequence). Overall study findings and caveats: Memory CD8+ T cell repertoires were far less diverse than both naive subsets. CXCR3 expression partially decreased after cryopreservation; most assays used fresh PBMCs.

This TCR was recovered from a human donor in good health. Some clones in this sample may be carry-over from other donors' samples. This chain links TRBV15 with TRBJ1-1; without DNA, the TCRdb call of TRBD1 cannot be checked. The sample taken for sequencing was naive CXCR3- CD8+ T cells from blood. Stated subset: CD45RO-CCR7+CD27+CD95- naive CD8+ T cells lacking CXCR3 (TNR3-). CDR3 protein: CATSRDRGWDTEAFF.